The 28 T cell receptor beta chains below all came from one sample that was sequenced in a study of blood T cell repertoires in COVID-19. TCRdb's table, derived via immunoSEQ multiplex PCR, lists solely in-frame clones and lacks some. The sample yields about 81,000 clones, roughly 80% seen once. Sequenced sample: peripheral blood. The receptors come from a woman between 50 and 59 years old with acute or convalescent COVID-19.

In nucleotides, the CDR3 is TGTGCCATCCGGGACAGTATGGATGAAAAACTGTTTTTT. As protein: CAIRDSMDEKLFF. The rearrangement links TRBV10-3 to TRBJ1-4, with TRBD1 identical over 7 bases. The CDR3 consists of 13 residues. CDR1 and CDR2 from the germline V gene are ENHRY and SYGVKD. V dropped 8 bases and J dropped 6; count of bases not matched to a gene: 6.

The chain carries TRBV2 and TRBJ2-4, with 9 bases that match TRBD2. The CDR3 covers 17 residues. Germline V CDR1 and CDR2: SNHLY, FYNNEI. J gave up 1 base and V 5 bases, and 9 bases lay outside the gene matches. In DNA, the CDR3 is TGTGCCAGCAGTCTGGGAGGGCTAGCGGGGGCCAAAAACATTCAGTACTTC. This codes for CASSLGGLAGAKNIQYF. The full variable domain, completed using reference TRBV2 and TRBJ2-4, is EPEVTQTPSHQVTQMGQEVILRCVPISNHLYFYWYRQILGQKVEFLVSFYNNEISEKSEIFDDQFSVERPDGSNFTLKIRSTKLEDSAMYFCASSLGGLAGAKNIQYFGAGTRLSVL.

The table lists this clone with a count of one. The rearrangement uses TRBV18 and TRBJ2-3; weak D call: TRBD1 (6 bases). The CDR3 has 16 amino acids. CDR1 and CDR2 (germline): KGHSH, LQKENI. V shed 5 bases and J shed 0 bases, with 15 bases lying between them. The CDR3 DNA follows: TGTGCCAGCTCATCAACAGGGCACTCTAGCACAGATACGCAGTATTTT. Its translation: CASSSTGHSSTDTQYF.

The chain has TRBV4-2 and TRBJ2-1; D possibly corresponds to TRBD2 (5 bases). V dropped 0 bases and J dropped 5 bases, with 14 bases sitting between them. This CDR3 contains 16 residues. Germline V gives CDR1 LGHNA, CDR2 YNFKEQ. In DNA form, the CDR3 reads TGTGCCAGCAGCCAAGATGCCCTAGCTTTAAACAATGAGCAGTTCTTC. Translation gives CASSQDALALNNEQFF.

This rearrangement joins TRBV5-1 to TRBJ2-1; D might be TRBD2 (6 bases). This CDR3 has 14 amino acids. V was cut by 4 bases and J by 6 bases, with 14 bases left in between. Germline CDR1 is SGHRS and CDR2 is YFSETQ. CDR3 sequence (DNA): TGCGCCAGCAGCCTCGGGACTCAATTCAATGAGCAGTTCTTC. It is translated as CASSLGTQFNEQFF.

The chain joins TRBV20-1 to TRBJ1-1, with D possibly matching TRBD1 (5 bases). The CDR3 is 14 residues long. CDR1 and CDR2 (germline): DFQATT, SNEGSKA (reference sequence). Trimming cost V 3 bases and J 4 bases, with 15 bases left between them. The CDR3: CSASPQSGGTEAFF. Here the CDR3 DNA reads TGCAGTGCTAGTCCGCAAAGCGGGGGCACTGAAGCTTTCTTT.

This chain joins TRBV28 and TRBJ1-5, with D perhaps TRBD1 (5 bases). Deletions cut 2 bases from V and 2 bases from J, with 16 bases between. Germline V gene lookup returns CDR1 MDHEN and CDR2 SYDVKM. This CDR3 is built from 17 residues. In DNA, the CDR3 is TGTGCCAGCAGTTTAAGACCCTCCAGGGTGGGCAATCAGCCCCAGCATTTT. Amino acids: CASSLRPSRVGNQPQHF.

CDR3: CASSAQGYTGELFF. Here the CDR3 DNA reads TGTGCCAGCAGTGCTCAGGGCTACACCGGGGAGCTGTTTTTT. The rearrangement joins TRBV27 to TRBJ2-2; perhaps TRBD1 as D (5 bases). V was shortened by 5 bases and J by 3 bases, with 10 bases between the two germline ends. This CDR3 has 14 amino acids. Looked up from germline, CDR1 is MNHEY and CDR2 is SMNVEV (reference sequence).

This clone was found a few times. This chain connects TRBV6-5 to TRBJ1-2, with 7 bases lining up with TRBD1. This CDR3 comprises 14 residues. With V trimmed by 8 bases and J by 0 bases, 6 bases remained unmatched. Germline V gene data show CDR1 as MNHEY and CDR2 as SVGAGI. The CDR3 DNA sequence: TGTGCCAGCGGGTGGGACAGTGCTAACTATGGCTACACCTTC. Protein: CASGWDSANYGYTF.

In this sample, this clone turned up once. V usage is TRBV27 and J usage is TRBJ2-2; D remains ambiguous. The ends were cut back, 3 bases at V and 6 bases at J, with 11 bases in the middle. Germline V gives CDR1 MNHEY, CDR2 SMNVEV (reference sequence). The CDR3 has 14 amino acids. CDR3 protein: CASSLRPLPGELFF. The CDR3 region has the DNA TGTGCCAGCAGTTTGCGGCCGCTCCCCGGGGAGCTGTTTTTT.

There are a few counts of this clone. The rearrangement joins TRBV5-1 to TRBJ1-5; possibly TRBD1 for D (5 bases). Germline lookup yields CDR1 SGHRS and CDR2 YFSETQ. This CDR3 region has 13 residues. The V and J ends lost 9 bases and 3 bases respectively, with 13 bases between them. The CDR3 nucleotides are TGCGCCACGTCCAAAGGGGTCAATCAGCCCCAGCATTTT. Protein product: CATSKGVNQPQHF.

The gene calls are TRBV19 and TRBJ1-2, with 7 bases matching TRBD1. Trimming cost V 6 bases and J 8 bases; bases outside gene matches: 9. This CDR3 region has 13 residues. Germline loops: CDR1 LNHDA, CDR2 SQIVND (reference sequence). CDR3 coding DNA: TGTGCCAGTAGCCTGGGACAGAGAGGAGGCTACACCTTC. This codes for CASSLGQRGGYTF.

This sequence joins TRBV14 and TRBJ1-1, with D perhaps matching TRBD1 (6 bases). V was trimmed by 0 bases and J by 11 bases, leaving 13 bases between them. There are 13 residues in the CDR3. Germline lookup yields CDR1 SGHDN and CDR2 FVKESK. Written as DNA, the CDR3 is TGTGCCAGCAGCCAAGAACGAGCAGGGGCCGCTTTCTTT. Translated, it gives CASSQERAGAAFF.

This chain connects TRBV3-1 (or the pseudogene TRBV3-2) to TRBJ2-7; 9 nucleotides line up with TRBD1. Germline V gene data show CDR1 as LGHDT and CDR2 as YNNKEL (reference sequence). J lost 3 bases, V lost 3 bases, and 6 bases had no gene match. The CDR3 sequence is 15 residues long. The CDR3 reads CASSQEGQGRYEQYF. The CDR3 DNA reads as TGTGCCAGCAGCCAGGAAGGACAGGGGCGCTACGAGCAGTACTTC.

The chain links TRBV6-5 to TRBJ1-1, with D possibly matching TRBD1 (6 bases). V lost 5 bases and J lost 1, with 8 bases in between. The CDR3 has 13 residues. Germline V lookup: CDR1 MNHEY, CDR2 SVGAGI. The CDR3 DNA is TGTGCCAGCAGTAAGGACAGGAACACTGAAGCTTTCTTT. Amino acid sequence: CASSKDRNTEAFF.

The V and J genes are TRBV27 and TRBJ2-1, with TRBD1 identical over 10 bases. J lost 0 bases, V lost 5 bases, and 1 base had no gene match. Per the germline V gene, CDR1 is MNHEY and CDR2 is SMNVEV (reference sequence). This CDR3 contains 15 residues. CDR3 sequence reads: CASSGDRGSYNEQFF. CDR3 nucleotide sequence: TGTGCCAGCAGTGGGGACAGGGGCTCCTACAATGAGCAGTTCTTC.

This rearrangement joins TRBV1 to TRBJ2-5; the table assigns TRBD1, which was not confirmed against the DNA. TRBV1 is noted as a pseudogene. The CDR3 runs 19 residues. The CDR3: CTSSQGGRLAGGTRETQYF. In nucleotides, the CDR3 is TGCACCAGCAGCCAAGGGGGGCGGCTAGCCGGAGGAACTCGAGAGACCCAGTACTTC.

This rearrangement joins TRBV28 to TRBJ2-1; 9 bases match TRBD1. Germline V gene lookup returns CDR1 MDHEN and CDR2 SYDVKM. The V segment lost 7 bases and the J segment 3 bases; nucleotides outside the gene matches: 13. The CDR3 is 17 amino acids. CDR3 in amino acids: CASTTPTGTGFYNEQFF. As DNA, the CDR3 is TGTGCCAGCACCACCCCCACCGGGACAGGGTTCTACAATGAGCAGTTCTTC.

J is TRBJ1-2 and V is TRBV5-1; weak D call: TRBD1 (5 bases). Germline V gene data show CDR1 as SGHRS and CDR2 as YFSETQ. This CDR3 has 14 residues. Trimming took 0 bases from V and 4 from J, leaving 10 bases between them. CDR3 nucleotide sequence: TGCGCCAGCAGCTTGGTGGGGGGGACCTATGGCTACACCTTC. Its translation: CASSLVGGTYGYTF.

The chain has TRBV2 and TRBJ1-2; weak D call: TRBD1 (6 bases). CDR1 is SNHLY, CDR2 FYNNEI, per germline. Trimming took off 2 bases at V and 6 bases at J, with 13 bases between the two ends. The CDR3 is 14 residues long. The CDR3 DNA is TGTGCCAGCAGTGAAATAGGACAGTACGATGGCTACACCTTC. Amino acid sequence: CASSEIGQYDGYTF.

The DNA of the CDR3 is TGTGCCAGCAGGATGAGTGAAAAACTGTTTTTT. It is translated as CASRMSEKLFF. The rearrangement uses TRBV6-6 and TRBJ1-4, with D unresolved. This CDR3 has 11 residues. Germline-derived CDR1 and CDR2 are MNHNY and SVGAGI (reference sequence). Between the trimmed V and J ends, which lost 6 bases and 7 bases, there was a span of 6 bases.

The CDR3 nucleotides read TGTGCCAGCAGCTGGCTAGCGGGGGGATACAATGAGCAGTTCTTC. Translation: CASSWLAGGYNEQFF. The V and J genes are TRBV5-6 and TRBJ2-1, with 11 bases that match TRBD2. CDR1 and CDR2 from the germline V gene are SGHDT and YYEEEE. The CDR3 spans 15 residues. V trimming: 3 bases; J trimming: 4 bases; junction bases outside the gene matches: 3.

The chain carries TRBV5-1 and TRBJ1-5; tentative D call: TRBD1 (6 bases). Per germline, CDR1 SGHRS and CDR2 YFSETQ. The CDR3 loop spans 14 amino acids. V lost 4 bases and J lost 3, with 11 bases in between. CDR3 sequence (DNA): TGCGCCAGCAGCCCGGACAGTCACAATCAGCCCCAGCATTTT. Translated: CASSPDSHNQPQHF.

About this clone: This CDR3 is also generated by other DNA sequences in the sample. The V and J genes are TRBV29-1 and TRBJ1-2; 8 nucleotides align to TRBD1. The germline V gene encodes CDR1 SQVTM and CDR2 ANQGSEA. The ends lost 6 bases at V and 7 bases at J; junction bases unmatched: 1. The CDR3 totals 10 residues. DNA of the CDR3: TGCAGCGTAGGACAGGGTGGCTACACCTTC. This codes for CSVGQGGYTF.

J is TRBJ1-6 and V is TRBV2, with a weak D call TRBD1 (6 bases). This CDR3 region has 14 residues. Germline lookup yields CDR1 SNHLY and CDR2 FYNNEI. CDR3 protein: CAKRGMYENSPLHF. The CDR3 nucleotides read TGTGCTAAGAGGGGGATGTATGAAAATTCACCCCTCCACTTT. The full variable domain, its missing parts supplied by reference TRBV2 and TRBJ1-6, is EPEVTQTPSHQVTQMGQEVILRCVPISNHLYFYWYRQILGQKVEFLVSFYNNEISEKSEIFDDQFSVERPDGSNFTLKIRSTKLEDSAMYFCAKRGMYENSPLHFGNGTRLTVT.

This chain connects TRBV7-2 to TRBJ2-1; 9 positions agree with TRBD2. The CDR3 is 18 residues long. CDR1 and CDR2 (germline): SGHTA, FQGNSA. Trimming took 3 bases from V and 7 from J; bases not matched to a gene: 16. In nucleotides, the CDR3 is TGTGCCAGCAGCTTGGGATTAATACGGCGGGGGGGTAGGAATGAGCAGTTCTTC. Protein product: CASSLGLIRRGGRNEQFF.

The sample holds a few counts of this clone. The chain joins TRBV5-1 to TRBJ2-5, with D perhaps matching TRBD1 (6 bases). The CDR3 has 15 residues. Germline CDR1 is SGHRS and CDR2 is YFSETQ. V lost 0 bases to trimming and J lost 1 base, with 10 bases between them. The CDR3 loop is CASSLGRQVQETQYF. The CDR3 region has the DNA TGCGCCAGCAGCTTGGGTCGACAGGTCCAAGAGACCCAGTACTTC.

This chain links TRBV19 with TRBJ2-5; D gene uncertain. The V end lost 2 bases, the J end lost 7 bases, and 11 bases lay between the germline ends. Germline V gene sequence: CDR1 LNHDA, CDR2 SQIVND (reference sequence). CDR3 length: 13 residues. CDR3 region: CASSIPQARTQYF. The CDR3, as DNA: TGTGCCAGTAGTATACCACAAGCTAGGACCCAGTACTTC.